This paragraph reports one T cell receptor beta chain. Some clones are missing from TCRdb's copy, which holds only in-frame ones; the method was immunoSEQ multiplex PCR. Here the sample spans 100,000 to 150,000 clones, about nine tenths being singletons. The CDR3 loop spans 15 amino acids. Germline values: CDR1 SGDLS, CDR2 YYNGEE. J gave up 4 bases and V 6 bases, and 12 bases lay outside the gene matches. The record originates from a study of T cell responses to AZD1222 COVID-19 vaccine. Sequenced here: peripheral blood, sampled on day 0 of MenACWY control vaccination. The receptor comes from an adult in good health. The chain recombines TRBV9 with TRBJ1-1; 7 bases agree with TRBD1. The DNA of the CDR3 is TGTGCCAGCACCCCTACGACAGGGTTGGGCACTGAAGCTTTCTTT. Protein sequence: CASTPTTGLGTEAFF.